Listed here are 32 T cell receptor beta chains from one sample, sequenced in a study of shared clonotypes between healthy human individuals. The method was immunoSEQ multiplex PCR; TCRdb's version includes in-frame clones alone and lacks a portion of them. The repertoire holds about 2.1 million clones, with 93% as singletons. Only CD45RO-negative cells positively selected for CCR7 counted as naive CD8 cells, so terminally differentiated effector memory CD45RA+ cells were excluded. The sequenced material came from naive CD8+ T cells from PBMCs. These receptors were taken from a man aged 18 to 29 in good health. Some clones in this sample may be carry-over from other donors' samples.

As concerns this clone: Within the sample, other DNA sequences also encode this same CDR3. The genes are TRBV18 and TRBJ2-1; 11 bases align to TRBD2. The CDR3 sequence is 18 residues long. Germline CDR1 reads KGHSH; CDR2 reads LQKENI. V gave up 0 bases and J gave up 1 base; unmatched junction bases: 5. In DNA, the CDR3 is TGTGCCAGCTCACCACCCACTAGCGGGAGATTTTCCTACAATGAGCAGTTCTTC. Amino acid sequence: CASSPPTSGRFSYNEQFF.

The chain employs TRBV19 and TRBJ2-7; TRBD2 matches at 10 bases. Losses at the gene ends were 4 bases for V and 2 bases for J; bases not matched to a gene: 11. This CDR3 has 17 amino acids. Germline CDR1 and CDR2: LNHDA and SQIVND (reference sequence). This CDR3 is CASSSSQAGGLTYEQYF. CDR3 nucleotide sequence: TGTGCCAGTAGTAGTTCCCAAGCGGGAGGGTTGACCTACGAGCAGTACTTC.

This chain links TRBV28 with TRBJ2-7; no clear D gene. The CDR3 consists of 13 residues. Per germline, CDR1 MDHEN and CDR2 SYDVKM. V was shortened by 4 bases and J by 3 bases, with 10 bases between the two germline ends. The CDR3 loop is CASSSWTLYEQYF. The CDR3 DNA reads TGTGCCAGCAGTTCGTGGACCCTCTACGAGCAGTACTTC.

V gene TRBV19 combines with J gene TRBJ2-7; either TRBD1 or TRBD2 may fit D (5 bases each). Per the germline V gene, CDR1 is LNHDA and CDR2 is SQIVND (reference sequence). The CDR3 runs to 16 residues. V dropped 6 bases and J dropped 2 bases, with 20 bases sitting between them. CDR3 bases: TGTGCCAGTAGATCAGATCCGGCGAGGGGCCCCTACGAGCAGTACTTC. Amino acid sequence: CASRSDPARGPYEQYF.

This CDR3 is CASVGGSDYGYTF. CDR3 coding DNA: TGTGCCAGCGTGGGGGGTTCGGACTATGGCTACACCTTC. The chain uses TRBV2 and TRBJ1-2; a weak D match, TRBD1 (5 bases). With 8 bases removed from V and 3 bases from J, the gap between germline ends came to 13 bases. Germline CDR1 SNHLY, CDR2 FYNNEI. This CDR3 comprises 13 residues.

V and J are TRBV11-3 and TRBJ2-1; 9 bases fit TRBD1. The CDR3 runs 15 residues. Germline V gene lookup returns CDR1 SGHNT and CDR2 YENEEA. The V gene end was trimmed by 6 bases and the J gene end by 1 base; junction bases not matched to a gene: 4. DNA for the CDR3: TGTGCCAGCAGTTCCGGGACAGGGTCCTACAATGAGCAGTTCTTC. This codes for CASSSGTGSYNEQFF.

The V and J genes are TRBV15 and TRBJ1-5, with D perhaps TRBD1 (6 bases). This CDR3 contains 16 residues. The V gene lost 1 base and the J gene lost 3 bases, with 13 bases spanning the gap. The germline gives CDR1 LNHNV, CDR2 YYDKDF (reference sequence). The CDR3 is CATSRGRTVDNQPQHF. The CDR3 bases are TGTGCCACCAGCAGAGGAAGGACAGTTGACAATCAGCCCCAGCATTTT.

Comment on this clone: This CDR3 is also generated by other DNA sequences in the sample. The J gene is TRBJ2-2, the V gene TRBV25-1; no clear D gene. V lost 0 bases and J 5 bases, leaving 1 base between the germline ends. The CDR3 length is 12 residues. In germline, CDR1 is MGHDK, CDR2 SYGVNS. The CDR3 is CASSEYTGELFF. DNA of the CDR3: TGTGCCAGCAGTGAATATACCGGGGAGCTGTTTTTT.

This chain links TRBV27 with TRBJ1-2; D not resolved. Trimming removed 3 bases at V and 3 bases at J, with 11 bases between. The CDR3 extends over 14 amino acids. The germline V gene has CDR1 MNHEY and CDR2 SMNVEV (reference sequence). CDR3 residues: CASSFNVGYYGYTF. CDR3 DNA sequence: TGTGCCAGCAGTTTCAATGTCGGATACTATGGCTACACCTTC.

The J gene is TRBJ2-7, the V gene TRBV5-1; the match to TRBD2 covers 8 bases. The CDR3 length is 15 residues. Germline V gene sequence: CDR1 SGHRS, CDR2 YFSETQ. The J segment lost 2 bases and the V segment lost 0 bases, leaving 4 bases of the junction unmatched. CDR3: CASSLGAGGAYEQYF. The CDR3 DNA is TGCGCCAGCAGCTTGGGGGCGGGAGGTGCCTACGAGCAGTACTTC.

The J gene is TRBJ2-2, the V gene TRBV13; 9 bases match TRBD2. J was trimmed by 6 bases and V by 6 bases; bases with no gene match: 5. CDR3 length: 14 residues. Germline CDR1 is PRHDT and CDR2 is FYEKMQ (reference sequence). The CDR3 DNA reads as TGTGCCAGCAGTTCTAGCGGGATCCCCGGGGAGCTGTTTTTT. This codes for CASSSSGIPGELFF.

The CDR3 sequence is CASSPSTGRGGTDTQYF. Written as DNA, the CDR3 is TGTGCCAGCAGCCCCTCGACAGGGCGTGGTGGAACAGATACGCAGTATTTT. The J gene is TRBJ2-3, the V gene TRBV9, with TRBD1 matching over 7 bases. Germline CDR1 reads SGDLS; CDR2 reads YYNGEE. V lost 4 bases to trimming and J lost 3 bases; unmatched junction nucleotides: 14. CDR3 size: 17 residues. The full variable domain, completed using reference TRBV9 and TRBJ2-3, is DSGVTQTPKHLITATGQRVTLRCSPRSGDLSVYWYQQSLDQGLQFLIQYYNGEERAKGNILERFSAQQFPDLHSELNLSSLELGDSALYFCASSPSTGRGGTDTQYFGPGTRLTVL.

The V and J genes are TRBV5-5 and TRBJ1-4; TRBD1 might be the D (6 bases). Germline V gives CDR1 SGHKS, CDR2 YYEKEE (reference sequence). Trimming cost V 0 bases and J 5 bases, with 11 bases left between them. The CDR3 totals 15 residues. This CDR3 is CASSLAGTRNEKLFF. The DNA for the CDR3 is TGTGCCAGCAGCTTGGCCGGGACAAGGAATGAAAAACTGTTTTTT.

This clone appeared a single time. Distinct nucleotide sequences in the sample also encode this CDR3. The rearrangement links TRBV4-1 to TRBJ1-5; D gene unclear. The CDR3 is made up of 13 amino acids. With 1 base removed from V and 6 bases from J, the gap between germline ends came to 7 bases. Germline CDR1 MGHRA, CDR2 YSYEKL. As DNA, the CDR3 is TGCGCCAGCAGCCAAGTCGAAGGTCAGCCCCAGCATTTT. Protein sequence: CASSQVEGQPQHF.

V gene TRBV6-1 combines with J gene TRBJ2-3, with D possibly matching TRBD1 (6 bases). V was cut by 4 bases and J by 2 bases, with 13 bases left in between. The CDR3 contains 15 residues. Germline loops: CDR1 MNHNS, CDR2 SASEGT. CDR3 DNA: TGTGCCAGCAGTGGGCGGACAGCCTACACAGATACGCAGTATTTT. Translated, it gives CASSGRTAYTDTQYF.

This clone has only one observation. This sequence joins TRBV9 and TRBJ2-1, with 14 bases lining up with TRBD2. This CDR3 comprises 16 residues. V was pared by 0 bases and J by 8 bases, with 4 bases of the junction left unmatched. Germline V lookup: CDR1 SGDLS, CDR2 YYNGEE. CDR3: CASSVDGTSGSHEQFF. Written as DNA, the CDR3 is TGTGCCAGCAGCGTAGATGGGACTAGCGGGAGTCATGAGCAGTTCTTC.

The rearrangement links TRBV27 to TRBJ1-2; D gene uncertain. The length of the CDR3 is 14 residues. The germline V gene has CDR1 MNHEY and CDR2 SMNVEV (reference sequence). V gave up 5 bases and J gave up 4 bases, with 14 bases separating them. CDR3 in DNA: TGTGCCAGCAGTCCCATTGGTTGGCCCTATGGCTACACCTTC. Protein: CASSPIGWPYGYTF.

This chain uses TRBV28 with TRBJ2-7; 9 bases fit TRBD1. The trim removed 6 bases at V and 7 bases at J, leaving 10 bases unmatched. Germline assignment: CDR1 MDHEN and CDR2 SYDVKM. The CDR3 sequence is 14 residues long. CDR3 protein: CASRPGQGLREQYF. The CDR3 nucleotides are TGTGCCAGCAGGCCGGGACAGGGTTTGAGGGAGCAGTACTTC.

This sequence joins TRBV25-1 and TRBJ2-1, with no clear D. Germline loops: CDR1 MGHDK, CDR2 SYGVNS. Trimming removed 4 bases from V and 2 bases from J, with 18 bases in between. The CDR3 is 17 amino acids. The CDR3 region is CASSGHLEAKPYNEQFF. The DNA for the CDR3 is TGTGCCAGCAGTGGGCACCTGGAAGCGAAACCCTACAATGAGCAGTTCTTC.

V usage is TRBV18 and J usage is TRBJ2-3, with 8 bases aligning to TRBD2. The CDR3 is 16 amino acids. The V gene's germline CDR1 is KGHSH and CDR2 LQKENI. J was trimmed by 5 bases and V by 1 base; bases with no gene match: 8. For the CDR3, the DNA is TGTGCCAGCTCACCACGGGCAGCGGGAGTGGTAGATACGCAGTATTTT. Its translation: CASSPRAAGVVDTQYF.

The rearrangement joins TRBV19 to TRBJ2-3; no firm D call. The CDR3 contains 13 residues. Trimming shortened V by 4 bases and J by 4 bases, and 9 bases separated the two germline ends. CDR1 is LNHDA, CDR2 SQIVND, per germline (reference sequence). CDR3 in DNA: TGTGCCAGTAGTAGCCGATCCCCAGATACGCAGTATTTT. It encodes CASSSRSPDTQYF.

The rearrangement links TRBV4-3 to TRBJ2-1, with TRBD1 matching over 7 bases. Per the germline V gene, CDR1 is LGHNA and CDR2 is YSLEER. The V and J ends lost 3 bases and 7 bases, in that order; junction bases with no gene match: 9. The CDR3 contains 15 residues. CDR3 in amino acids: CASSQGYTGENEQFF. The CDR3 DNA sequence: TGCGCCAGCAGCCAGGGTTATACAGGGGAGAATGAGCAGTTCTTC.

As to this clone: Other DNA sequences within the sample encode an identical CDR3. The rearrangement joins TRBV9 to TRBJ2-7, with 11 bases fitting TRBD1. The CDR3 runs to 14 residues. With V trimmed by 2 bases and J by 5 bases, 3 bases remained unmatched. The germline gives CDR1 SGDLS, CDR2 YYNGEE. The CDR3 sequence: CASSVRTGGDEQYF. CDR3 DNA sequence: TGTGCCAGCAGCGTGAGGACAGGGGGCGACGAGCAGTACTTC. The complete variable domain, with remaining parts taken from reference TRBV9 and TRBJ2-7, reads DSGVTQTPKHLITATGQRVTLRCSPRSGDLSVYWYQQSLDQGLQFLIQYYNGEERAKGNILERFSAQQFPDLHSELNLSSLELGDSALYFCASSVRTGGDEQYFGPGTRLTVT.

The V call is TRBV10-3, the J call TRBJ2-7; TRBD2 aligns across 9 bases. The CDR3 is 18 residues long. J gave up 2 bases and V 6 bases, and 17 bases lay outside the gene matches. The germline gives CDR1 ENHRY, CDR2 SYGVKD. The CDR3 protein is CAISVSDLAGASTYEQYF. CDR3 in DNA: TGTGCCATCAGCGTATCCGATTTAGCGGGAGCTTCCACCTACGAGCAGTACTTC.

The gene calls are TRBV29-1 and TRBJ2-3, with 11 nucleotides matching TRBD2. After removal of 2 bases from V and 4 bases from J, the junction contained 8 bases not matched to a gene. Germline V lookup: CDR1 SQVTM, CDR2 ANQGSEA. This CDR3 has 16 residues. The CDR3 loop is CSVERVSGRAADTQYF. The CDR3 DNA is TGCAGCGTTGAACGGGTTAGCGGGAGGGCGGCAGATACGCAGTATTTT.

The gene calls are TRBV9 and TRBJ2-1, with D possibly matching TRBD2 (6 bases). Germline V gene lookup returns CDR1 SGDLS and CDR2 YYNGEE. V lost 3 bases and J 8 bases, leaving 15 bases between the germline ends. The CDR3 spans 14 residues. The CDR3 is CASSDRSAGHEQFF. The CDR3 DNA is TGTGCCAGCAGCGACAGGTCGGCGGGACATGAGCAGTTCTTC.

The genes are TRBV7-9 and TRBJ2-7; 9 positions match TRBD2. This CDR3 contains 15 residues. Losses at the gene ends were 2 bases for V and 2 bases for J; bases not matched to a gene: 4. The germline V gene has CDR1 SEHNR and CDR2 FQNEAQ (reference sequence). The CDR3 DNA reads TGTGCCAGCAGCTTAAGGGCTAGCGGGGCCTACGAGCAGTACTTC. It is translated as CASSLRASGAYEQYF. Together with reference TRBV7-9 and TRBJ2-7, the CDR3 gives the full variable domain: DTGVSQNPRHKITKRGQNVTFRCDPISEHNRLYWYRQTLGQGPEFLTYFQNEAQLEKSRLLSDRFSAERPKGSFSTLEIQRTEQGDSAMYLCASSLRASGAYEQYFGPGTRLTVT.

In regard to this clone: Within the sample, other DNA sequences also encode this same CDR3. The DNA of the CDR3 is TGCAGCGTCCCCGGACAGGGCGACTATGGCTACACCTTC. This translates into CSVPGQGDYGYTF. This chain uses TRBV29-1 with TRBJ1-2; TRBD1 matches at 8 bases. This CDR3 has 13 residues. Trimming at V came to 6 bases and at J to 3 bases, leaving 6 bases not matched to a gene. Germline assignment: CDR1 SQVTM and CDR2 ANQGSEA. The entire variable domain, with the rest obtained from reference TRBV29-1 and TRBJ1-2, is as follows: SAVISQKPSRDICQRGTSLTIQCQVDSQVTMMFWYRQQPGQSLTLIATANQGSEATYESGFVIDKFPISRPNLTFSTLTVSNMSPEDSSIYLCSVPGQGDYGYTFGSGTRLTVV.

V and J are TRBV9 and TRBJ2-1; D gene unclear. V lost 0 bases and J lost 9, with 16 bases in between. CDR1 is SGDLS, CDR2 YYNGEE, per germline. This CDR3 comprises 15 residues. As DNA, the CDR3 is TGTGCCAGCAGCGTAGGAGGTAGCCCAACGTTTGAGCAGTTCTTC. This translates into CASSVGGSPTFEQFF. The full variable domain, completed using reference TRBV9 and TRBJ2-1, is DSGVTQTPKHLITATGQRVTLRCSPRSGDLSVYWYQQSLDQGLQFLIQYYNGEERAKGNILERFSAQQFPDLHSELNLSSLELGDSALYFCASSVGGSPTFEQFFGPGTRLTVL.

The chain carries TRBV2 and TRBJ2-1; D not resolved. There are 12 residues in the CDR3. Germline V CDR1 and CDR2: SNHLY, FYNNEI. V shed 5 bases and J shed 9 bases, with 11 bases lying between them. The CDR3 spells CASSHKFSEQFF. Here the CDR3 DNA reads TGTGCCAGCAGTCACAAGTTTAGTGAGCAGTTCTTC.

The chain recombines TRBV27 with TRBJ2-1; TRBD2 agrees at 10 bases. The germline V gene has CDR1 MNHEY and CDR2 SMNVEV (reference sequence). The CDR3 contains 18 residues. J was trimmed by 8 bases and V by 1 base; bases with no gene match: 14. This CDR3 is CASSLLMASGGASDEQFF. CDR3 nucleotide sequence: TGTGCCAGCAGTTTATTGATGGCTAGCGGGGGCGCTTCAGATGAGCAGTTCTTC.

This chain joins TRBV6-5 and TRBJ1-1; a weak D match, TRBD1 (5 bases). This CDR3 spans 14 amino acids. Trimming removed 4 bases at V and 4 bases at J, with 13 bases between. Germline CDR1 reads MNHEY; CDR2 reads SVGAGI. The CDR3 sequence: CASSWMGGGTEAFF. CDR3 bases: TGTGCCAGCAGTTGGATGGGGGGAGGCACTGAAGCTTTCTTT.